Following are 5 T cell receptor beta chains from one sample sequenced in a study of CD8 T cells in Susac syndrome. RNA, at about 0.5 to 1 ug, was reverse transcribed with random hexamers. MiXCR was run by TCRdb on the immunoSEQ multiplex PCR reads, yielding one entry per CDR3 protein. In the table there are 150,000 to 200,000 distinct CDR3 sequences, over 85% of which are singletons. The sequencing input was CD4+ T cells from PBMCs. These receptors came from a human donor in good health.

The V and J genes are TRBV9 and TRBJ2-3, with 11 bases lining up with TRBD2. V shed 3 bases and J 4 bases; nucleotides not matched to a gene: 4. The length of the CDR3 is 15 residues. Germline CDR1 reads SGDLS; CDR2 reads YYNGEE. CDR3 loop: CASSALAGVPDTQYF. Written as DNA, the CDR3 is TGTGCCAGCAGCGCACTAGCGGGGGTCCCAGATACGCAGTATTTT.

CDR3 protein: CASSLRPPAGSYEQYF. The CDR3 region has the DNA TGTGCCAGCAGTTTAAGGCCCCCCGCGGGCTCCTACGAGCAGTACTTC. The rearrangement joins TRBV27 to TRBJ2-7, with D possibly TRBD2 on 5 matching bases. Germline values: CDR1 MNHEY, CDR2 SMNVEV (reference sequence). Deletions cut 2 bases from V and 0 bases from J, with 14 bases between. This CDR3 has 16 amino acids.

This clonotype was observed a single time. The chain joins TRBV18 to TRBJ2-1; weak D call: TRBD2 (5 bases). The CDR3 is made up of 14 amino acids. CDR1 KGHSH and CDR2 LQKENI come from the germline V gene. V dropped 0 bases and J dropped 4 bases, with 7 bases sitting between them. The CDR3 sequence is CASSPPSGYNEQFF. CDR3 DNA sequence: TGTGCCAGCTCACCACCGAGCGGATACAATGAGCAGTTCTTC.

V usage is TRBV7-2 and J usage is TRBJ1-1; D unclear. This CDR3 has 14 amino acids. From germline, CDR1 is SGHTA and CDR2 FQGNSA. With 0 bases removed from V and 7 bases from J, the gap between germline ends came to 12 bases. For the CDR3, the DNA is TGTGCCAGCAGCTTAGCTAGTGGGCGGGGTGAAGCTTTCTTT. This translates into CASSLASGRGEAFF. Full variable domain (outside the CDR3, taken from reference TRBV7-2 and TRBJ1-1): GAGVSQSPSNKVTEKGKDVELRCDPISGHTALYWYRQSLGQGLEFLIYFQGNSAPDKSGLPSDRFSAERTGGSVSTLTIQRTQQEDSAVYLCASSLASGRGEAFFGQGTRLTVV.

This sequence joins TRBV20-1 and TRBJ1-1; D might be TRBD1 (6 bases). Per germline, CDR1 DFQATT and CDR2 SNEGSKA (reference sequence). CDR3 size: 16 residues. V gave up 3 bases and J gave up 2 bases, with 19 bases separating them. CDR3 in DNA: TGCAGTGCTAGGGAGGGGTACTCAGGGGACAACACTGAAGCTTTCTTT. It encodes CSAREGYSGDNTEAFF.